This T cell receptor (beta chain) was documented in a study of shared clonotypes between healthy human individuals. It was on ten immunoSEQ deep assay plates that unsorted PBMC DNA was sequenced. The repertoire was sequenced with immunoSEQ multiplex PCR; TCRdb's copy has only in-frame clones and lacks some. Here the sample spans about 490,000 clones, over 65% being singletons. This CDR3 contains 20 residues. Per the germline V gene, CDR1 is MGHRA and CDR2 is YSYEKL. After removal of 1 base from V and 0 bases from J, the junction contained 11 bases not matched to a gene. The sequence came from a woman aged 40-49 years in good health. Some clones in this sample may be carry-over from other donors' samples. The chain recombines TRBV4-1 with TRBJ2-6, with 8 bases fitting TRBD2. Sequencing was done on a sample of PBMCs. The CDR3 DNA reads as TGCGCCAGCAGCCAAGGAGCTAGGGGTAGCGGGACCTCTGGGGCCAACGTCCTGACTTTC. Protein sequence: CASSQGARGSGTSGANVLTF.